What follows are 16 T cell receptor beta chains derived from one specimen sequenced in a study of T cells in tuberculosis. The sample's time point: new active TB diagnosis, blood taken before or within 7 days of starting treatment. TCRdb's table, derived via immunoSEQ multiplex PCR, lists solely in-frame clones and lacks some. The table records some 31,000 clones, about 92% of them present only once. The source material was PBMCs, sampled at tuberculosis diagnosis. All receptors come from an adult with tuberculosis.

This rearrangement joins TRBV15 to TRBJ1-6; a weak D match, TRBD1 (6 bases). The germline CDR1 and CDR2 sequences are LNHNV and YYDKDF (reference sequence). V dropped 3 bases and J dropped 7 bases, with 13 bases sitting between them. CDR3 length: 15 residues. CDR3 sequence (DNA): TGTGCCACCAGCAGGTGGGACATGGGAAATTCACCCCTCCACTTT. Amino acid sequence: CATSRWDMGNSPLHF.

The V and J genes are TRBV2 and TRBJ2-6, with TRBD1 matching over 8 bases. The CDR3 totals 16 residues. Looked up from germline, CDR1 is SNHLY and CDR2 is FYNNEI. With V trimmed by 4 bases and J by 5 bases, 7 bases remained unmatched. The CDR3 DNA reads as TGTGCCAGCAGTGGTCAGGGGGCGGGTAGGGCCAACGTCCTGACTTTC. Its protein product is CASSGQGAGRANVLTF.

With respect to this clone: This CDR3 fails to terminate in the conserved phenylalanine or tryptophan, so it likely reflects a read error. This chain connects TRBV30 to TRBJ1-2; no firm D call. Germline CDR1 reads GTSNPN; CDR2 reads SVGIG (reference sequence). V shed 3 bases and J shed 6 bases, with 14 bases lying between them. The CDR3 has 13 residues. CDR3: CAWRLGSEDGYTS. The CDR3 nucleotides read TGTGCCTGGAGACTAGGGTCCGAGGATGGCTACACCTCC.

J is TRBJ2-1 and V is TRBV9; 10 bases agree with TRBD2. The junction had 7 bases not matched to a gene; V was cut back by 3 bases and J by 10 bases. The germline CDR1 and CDR2 sequences are SGDLS and YYNGEE. CDR3 size: 14 residues. The CDR3 sequence: CASSGRRTSGEQFF. As DNA, the CDR3 is TGTGCCAGCAGCGGGAGGAGGACTAGCGGCGAGCAGTTCTTC.

The J gene is TRBJ2-7, the V gene TRBV5-7; the match to TRBD1 covers 8 bases. TRBV5-7 falls under the ORF class, with uncertain function. This CDR3 comprises 15 residues. Germline trimming cut 4 bases from V and 3 bases from J; bases unmatched to any gene: 9. This CDR3 reads CASSLISTGDYEQYF. The CDR3 nucleotides are TGTGCCAGCAGCCTAATCTCGACAGGGGACTACGAGCAGTACTTC.

J is TRBJ2-1 and V is TRBV18; 8 positions match TRBD2. Unmatched junction bases numbered 5, after V lost 4 bases and J lost 3 bases. CDR3 length: 15 amino acids. Germline V lookup: CDR1 KGHSH, CDR2 LQKENI. The chain's CDR3 is CASSRESGSYNEQFF. The CDR3 bases are TGTGCCAGCTCACGGGAGAGCGGGAGCTACAATGAGCAGTTCTTC.

The chain uses TRBV2 and TRBJ2-1; 13 bases are a match to TRBD2. Germline V gene sequence: CDR1 SNHLY, CDR2 FYNNEI. The CDR3 runs to 15 residues. Trimming took 6 bases from V and 5 from J; bases not matched to a gene: 4. The CDR3 DNA is TGTGCCAGCAGCAAACTAGCGGGGGGGAACAATGAGCAGTTCTTC. Its translation is CASSKLAGGNNEQFF.

The CDR3, as DNA: TGTGCCAGCAGTCCTACAGGATATCTTAAGCTGAACACTGAAGCTTTCTTT. Encoded protein: CASSPTGYLKLNTEAFF. The genes are TRBV27 and TRBJ1-1; the D gene is possibly TRBD1 (5 bases). Germline loops: CDR1 MNHEY, CDR2 SMNVEV (reference sequence). Trimming pared 5 bases from V and 0 bases from J, leaving 19 bases between. The CDR3 is 17 amino acids.

The chain recombines TRBV5-1 with TRBJ2-1, with unresolved D. Trimming stripped 2 bases from V and 6 bases from J, with 9 bases between. Germline values: CDR1 SGHRS, CDR2 YFSETQ. This CDR3 spans 13 amino acids. The CDR3 region has the DNA TGCGCCAGCAGCTTAATCCCTATCAATGAGCAGTTCTTC. It encodes CASSLIPINEQFF.

The chain joins TRBV6-5 to TRBJ2-1; tentatively, D is TRBD1 (6 bases). This CDR3 is 12 amino acids long. V lost 0 bases, J lost 9 bases, and 6 bases lay in between. Germline CDR1 is MNHEY and CDR2 is SVGAGI. The CDR3 loop is CASSYSGGEQFF. Here the CDR3 DNA reads TGTGCCAGCAGTTACTCAGGGGGTGAGCAGTTCTTC.

The chain joins TRBV7-9 to TRBJ2-3; 10 bases match TRBD2. The CDR3 length is 18 residues. CDR1 is SEHNR, CDR2 FQNEAQ, per germline (reference sequence). The V segment lost 5 bases and the J segment 3 bases; nucleotides outside the gene matches: 14. CDR3 region: CASSHTEGLAIRTDTQYF. The CDR3, as DNA: TGTGCCAGCAGCCACACTGAGGGACTAGCGATTAGGACAGATACGCAGTATTTT. Full variable domain (missing parts from reference TRBV7-9 and TRBJ2-3): DTGVSQNPRHKITKRGQNVTFRCDPISEHNRLYWYRQTLGQGPEFLTYFQNEAQLEKSRLLSDRFSAERPKGSFSTLEIQRTEQGDSAMYLCASSHTEGLAIRTDTQYFGPGTRLTVL.

The chain carries TRBV12-5 and TRBJ1-1, with 11 bases that match TRBD1. Germline CDR1 LGHNT, CDR2 FRNRAP. With 6 bases clipped from V and 1 base from J, the junction kept 7 bases outside the gene matches. The CDR3 extends over 16 amino acids. DNA of the CDR3: TGTGCTAGTGGCCAGGACAGGGGGCGAGGGAACACTGAAGCTTTCTTT. Translation gives CASGQDRGRGNTEAFF.

The V and J genes are TRBV27 and TRBJ2-3; no firm D call. The CDR3 extends over 15 amino acids. The V gene lost 4 bases and the J gene lost 0 bases, with 11 bases spanning the gap. Germline CDR1 and CDR2: MNHEY and SMNVEV (reference sequence). CDR3 DNA: TGTGCCAGCAGTTCCCAGGCAGTCAGCACAGATACGCAGTATTTT. Its protein is CASSSQAVSTDTQYF.

This chain uses TRBV19 with TRBJ2-3; the D gene is possibly TRBD1 (6 bases). Germline V gene data show CDR1 as LNHDA and CDR2 as SQIVND (reference sequence). Trimming pared 4 bases from V and 4 bases from J, leaving 9 bases between. This CDR3 has 13 amino acids. The CDR3 region is CASSNRVADTQYF. The CDR3 DNA is TGTGCCAGTAGTAACAGGGTAGCAGATACGCAGTATTTT.

This chain connects TRBV4-1 to TRBJ2-7; 7 bases line up with TRBD1. The germline gives CDR1 MGHRA, CDR2 YSYEKL. V lost 2 bases, J lost 4 bases, and 8 bases stayed unmatched. The length of the CDR3 is 15 residues. For the CDR3, the DNA is TGCGCCAGCAGCCAAACTGGACAGGAGGTATACGAGCAGTACTTC. Translating it yields CASSQTGQEVYEQYF.

The CDR3 DNA is TGTGCCAGCAGCTTAGTTCGCGGCGGGGGTAGGAATGAGCAGTTCTTC. Its protein product is CASSLVRGGGRNEQFF. V usage is TRBV7-2 and J usage is TRBJ2-1; 7 nucleotides align to TRBD2. The CDR3 is 16 amino acids. With 1 base clipped from V and 7 bases from J, the junction kept 10 bases outside the gene matches. Germline values: CDR1 SGHTA, CDR2 FQGNSA. The full variable domain, rest sourced from reference TRBV7-2 and TRBJ2-1, is GAGVSQSPSNKVTEKGKDVELRCDPISGHTALYWYRQSLGQGLEFLIYFQGNSAPDKSGLPSDRFSAERTGGSVSTLTIQRTQQEDSAVYLCASSLVRGGGRNEQFFGPGTRLTVL.